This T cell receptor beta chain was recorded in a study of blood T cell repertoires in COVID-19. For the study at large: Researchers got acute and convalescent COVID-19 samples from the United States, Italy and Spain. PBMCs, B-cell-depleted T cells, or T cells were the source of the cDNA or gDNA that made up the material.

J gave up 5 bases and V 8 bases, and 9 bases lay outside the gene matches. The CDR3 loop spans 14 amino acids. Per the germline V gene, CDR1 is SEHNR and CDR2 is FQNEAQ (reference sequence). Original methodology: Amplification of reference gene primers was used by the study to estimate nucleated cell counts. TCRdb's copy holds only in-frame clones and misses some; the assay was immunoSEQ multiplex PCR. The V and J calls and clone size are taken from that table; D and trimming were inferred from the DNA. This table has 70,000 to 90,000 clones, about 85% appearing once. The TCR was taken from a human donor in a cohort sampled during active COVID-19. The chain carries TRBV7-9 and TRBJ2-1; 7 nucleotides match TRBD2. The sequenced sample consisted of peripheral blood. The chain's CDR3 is CASDRRGSDNEQFF. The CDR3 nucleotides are TGTGCCAGCGACCGGCGGGGGTCCGACAATGAGCAGTTCTTC.